One sample yielded the 8 T cell receptor beta chains listed below, sequenced in a study of CXCR3-negative and CXCR3-positive naive CD8 T cells. Researchers prepared the TRB cDNA libraries using 5' RACE with UMI labels. Reprocessing the 5' RACE reads, TCRdb reports a single entry for every CDR3 protein and omits DNA. The specimen's table records just over 60,000 distinct CDR3 sequences. The sequenced material came from naive CXCR3- CD8+ T cells from blood. Described subset: CD45RO-CCR7+CD27+CD95- naive CD8+ T cells lacking CXCR3 (TNR3-). The origin of the receptors is a human donor in good health. Some clones in this sample may be carry-over from other donors' samples.

This chain joins TRBV6-5 and TRBJ2-7; there is no DNA to check the TCRdb D call of TRBD1. CDR3 length: 19 amino acids. Germline lookup yields CDR1 MNHEY and CDR2 SVGAGI. CDR3 region: CASSYRAGQGAPNSYEQYF.

The chain joins TRBV7-3 to TRBJ2-1; TCRdb's D call of TRBD2 is untestable without DNA. The CDR3 runs 20 residues. Germline V lookup: CDR1 SGHTA, CDR2 FQGTGA. The CDR3 sequence: CASSPLARGPLLLSYNEQFF.

CDR3 loop: CASSSTMEGTDTQYF. The chain links TRBV6-4 to TRBJ2-3; TCRdb's D gene call, TRBD2, goes unchecked for lack of DNA. The CDR3 totals 15 residues. Germline V gene data show CDR1 as MRHNA and CDR2 as SNTAGT.

The J gene is TRBJ2-7, the V gene TRBV29-1; TCRdb designates TRBD2, a call that cannot be tested without DNA. This CDR3 is built from 13 residues. Germline loops: CDR1 SQVTM, CDR2 ANQGSEA. The CDR3 loop reads CSLRVPPDYEQYF.

The chain combines TRBV4-1 with TRBJ2-7; TCRdb's D call, TRBD1, is unchecked because there is no DNA. Germline V gene lookup returns CDR1 MGHRA and CDR2 YSYEKL. The CDR3 contains 13 residues. CDR3: CASGTGPSYEQYF.

The chain has TRBV29-1 and TRBJ1-2; the TRBD1 assignment by TCRdb is unverifiable without DNA. The CDR3 loop spans 13 amino acids. Germline loops: CDR1 SQVTM, CDR2 ANQGSEA. This CDR3 is CSVEDRVDYGYTF. Complete variable domain (other parts from reference TRBV29-1 and TRBJ1-2): SAVISQKPSRDICQRGTSLTIQCQVDSQVTMMFWYRQQPGQSLTLIATANQGSEATYESGFVIDKFPISRPNLTFSTLTVSNMSPEDSSIYLCSVEDRVDYGYTFGSGTRLTVV.

V gene TRBV7-6 combines with J gene TRBJ2-6. Germline CDR1 reads SGHVS; CDR2 reads FNYEAQ. CDR3 length: 16 amino acids. The CDR3 protein is CASSLGQSSGANVLTF.

This chain connects TRBV29-1 to TRBJ2-2; TCRdb's D gene call, TRBD2, goes unchecked for lack of DNA. The CDR3 length is 15 residues. Germline CDR1 SQVTM, CDR2 ANQGSEA. The CDR3 loop is CSATGLAGDTGELFF.